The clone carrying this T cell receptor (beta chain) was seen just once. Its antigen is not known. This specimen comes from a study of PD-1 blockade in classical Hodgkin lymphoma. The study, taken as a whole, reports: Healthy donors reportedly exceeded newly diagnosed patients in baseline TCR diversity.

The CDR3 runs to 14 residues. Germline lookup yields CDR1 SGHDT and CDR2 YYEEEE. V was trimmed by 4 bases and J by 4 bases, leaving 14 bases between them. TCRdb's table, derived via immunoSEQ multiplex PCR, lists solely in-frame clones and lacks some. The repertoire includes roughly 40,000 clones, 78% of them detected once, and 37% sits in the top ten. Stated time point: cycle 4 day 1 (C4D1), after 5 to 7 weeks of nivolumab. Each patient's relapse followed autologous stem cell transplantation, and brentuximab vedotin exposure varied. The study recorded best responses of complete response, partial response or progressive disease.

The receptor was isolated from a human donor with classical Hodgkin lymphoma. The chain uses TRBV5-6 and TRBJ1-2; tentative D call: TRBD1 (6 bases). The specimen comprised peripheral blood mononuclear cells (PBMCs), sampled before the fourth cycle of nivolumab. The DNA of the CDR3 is TGTGCCAGCAGCCCATGGACAGCCAGCTATGGCTACACCTTC. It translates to CASSPWTASYGYTF.